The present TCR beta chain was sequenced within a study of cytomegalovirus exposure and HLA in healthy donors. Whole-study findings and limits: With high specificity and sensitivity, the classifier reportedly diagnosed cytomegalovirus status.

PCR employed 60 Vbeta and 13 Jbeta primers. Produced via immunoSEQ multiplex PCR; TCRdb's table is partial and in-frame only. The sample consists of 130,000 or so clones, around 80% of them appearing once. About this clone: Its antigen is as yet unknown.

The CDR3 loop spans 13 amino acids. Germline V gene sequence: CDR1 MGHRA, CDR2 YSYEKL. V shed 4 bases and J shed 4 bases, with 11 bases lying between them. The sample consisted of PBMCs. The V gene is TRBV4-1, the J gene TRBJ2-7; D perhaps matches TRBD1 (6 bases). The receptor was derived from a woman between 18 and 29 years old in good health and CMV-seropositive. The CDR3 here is CASSRSRGYEQYF. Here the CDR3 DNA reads TGCGCCAGCAGCCGTTCGAGGGGGTACGAGCAGTACTTC.